This TCR beta chain came from a study of CD8+ T cells in alopecia areata. Germline V CDR1 and CDR2: ENHRY, SYGVKD. CDR3 length equals 14 residues. Unmatched junction bases numbered 5, after V lost 4 bases and J lost 7 bases. Treatment noted: oral pan-JAK inhibitor, 5-10 mg twice daily. This clone was recorded a few times. The authors extracted RNA and reverse transcribed it into cDNA as the sequencing template. This table comes from immunoSEQ multiplex PCR, and its TCRdb copy is limited to in-frame clones, with some not included. The sample yields fewer than 250,000 clones, 55% to 70% seen once. This sequence originates from a human donor with alopecia areata. The chain links TRBV10-3 to TRBJ2-1; 9 bases are a match to TRBD2. This material consisted of CD4+ T cells sorted from blood, taken at week 4, from a patient treated with tofacitinib. Here the CDR3 reads CAISAGTSMNEQFF. The CDR3 coding sequence is TGTGCCATCAGTGCCGGGACTAGCATGAATGAGCAGTTCTTC.